This T cell receptor beta chain derives from a study of T cells in Graves' hyperthyroidism and ophthalmopathy. Study-level background: Upon initial diagnosis and before any treatment, peripheral blood was collected. Points from the study as a whole: The blood repertoire included most of the expanded thyroid clonotypes above 0.001.

Over 18 months, lack of ophthalmopathy progression marked Graves' hyperthyroidism as stable. Amplified TCR beta CDR3 regions derived from RNA transcripts. HTBI primers drove first-round RT-PCR of the TCR CDR3. TCRdb reprocessed the multiplex PCR reads with MiXCR, giving one entry per CDR3 protein. The sample gives approximately 300,000 distinct CDR3 sequences, approximately 15% of which show up once; 33% is in the top ten. The sample holds many counts of this clonotype. What it binds is unknown. Trimming left V 3 bases short and J 4 bases short, with 8 bases between. Germline values: CDR1 SGHTA, CDR2 FQGNSA. The CDR3 extends over 13 amino acids.

This sequence originates from a man aged 30 to 45 with Graves' hyperthyroidism. This rearrangement joins TRBV7-2 to TRBJ2-3; D might be TRBD1 or TRBD2, each matching 5 bases. Sequencing was done on a sample of blood. CDR3 sequence: CASSFGAADTQYF. The CDR3 coding sequence is TGTGCCAGCAGCTTCGGGGCCGCAGATACGCAGTATTTT.